This TCR beta chain was documented in a study of cytomegalovirus exposure and HLA in healthy donors. Study-level background: Among several hundred genotyped donors, about 83% fell in the Caucasian-associated ancestry cluster.

The PCR contained 60 Vbeta and 13 Jbeta primers. Authors' analysis steps: As a later analysis found, there were tens of millions of unique TCR beta chains, of which roughly 11 million were shared. Libraries were prepared by immunoSEQ multiplex PCR; TCRdb keeps only in-frame clonotypes and omits some of them. For V, J and clone size, that table is used; D and trimming come from the DNA. The table shows roughly 200,000 clones, with 76% occurring only once. The CDR3 is 14 residues long. CDR1 and CDR2 from the germline V gene are GTSNPN and SVGIG (reference sequence). J lost 2 bases, V lost 1 base, and 2 bases had no gene match.

This sequence joins TRBV30 and TRBJ1-3; 7 bases line up with TRBD1. The material sequenced was PBMCs. The sequence came from a man younger than 30 in good health and CMV-seronegative. The CDR3 region is CAWSGDSPGNTIYF. CDR3 sequence (DNA): TGTGCCTGGAGTGGGGACAGCCCTGGAAACACCATATATTTT.